The 27 T cell receptor beta chains presented below share a single source sample, sequenced in a study of beta chain features in type 1 diabetes. The sequenced template was cDNA made from the entire isolated RNA. Generated by immunoSEQ multiplex PCR, the TCRdb table keeps only in-frame clones and is missing some. Of nearly 250,000 clones detected, 14% appear once; the ten largest clones hold more than 0.02%. The sequencing input was naive CD4+ T cells from blood. All receptors come from a woman in her thirties or forties in good health.

This clone was picked up a small number of times. The chain recombines TRBV2 with TRBJ2-5, with D possibly matching TRBD1 (6 bases). The ends were cut back, 8 bases at V and 2 bases at J, with 15 bases in the middle. Germline assignment: CDR1 SNHLY and CDR2 FYNNEI. The CDR3 is 14 residues long. This chain's CDR3 is CASLRGTKQETQYF. The CDR3 bases are TGTGCCAGCCTGAGGGGGACCAAGCAAGAGACCCAGTACTTC.

Of note for this clone: This clone may be a read error of a much larger clone one base away. V is TRBV7-7 and J is TRBJ1-5; maybe TRBD1 (5 bases). Germline V gene data show CDR1 as SSHAT and CDR2 as FNYEAQ (reference sequence). The V end was cut by 5 bases, the J end by 2 bases, with 7 bases between. The length of the CDR3 is 13 residues. The CDR3 sequence is CASSPGGNQPQHF. The DNA for the CDR3 is TGTGCCAGCAGCCCGGGGGGCAATCAGCCCCAGCATTTT.

V is TRBV5-5 and J is TRBJ2-5; 13 bases fit TRBD2. CDR1 and CDR2 (germline): SGHKS, YYEKEE (reference sequence). This CDR3 has 16 residues. V lost 4 bases and J lost 2; bases outside the gene matches: 5. The CDR3 DNA reads as TGTGCCAGCAGCCAAGGACTAGCGGGGGTTCAAGAGACCCAGTACTTC. Its translation: CASSQGLAGVQETQYF.

V is TRBV7-6 and J is TRBJ2-5, with 13 bases fitting TRBD2. With V trimmed by 5 bases and J by 0 bases, 6 bases remained unmatched. CDR3 length equals 17 residues. The V gene's germline CDR1 is SGHVS and CDR2 FNYEAQ. The CDR3 DNA reads as TGTGCCAGCAGCGCAGGACTAGCGGGGGCCCACCAAGAGACCCAGTACTTC. The encoded protein is CASSAGLAGAHQETQYF.

This clone was detected a few times. J is TRBJ2-7 and V is TRBV18; D is unclear. The CDR3 is made up of 14 amino acids. Germline V CDR1 and CDR2: KGHSH, LQKENI. V dropped 3 bases and J dropped 2 bases, with 11 bases sitting between them. CDR3 protein: CASSPGQVTYEQYF. The CDR3 DNA reads TGTGCCAGCTCACCCGGCCAGGTCACCTACGAGCAGTACTTC.

The rearrangement joins TRBV28 to TRBJ2-3; D gene uncertain. Germline CDR1 MDHEN, CDR2 SYDVKM. This CDR3 is built from 14 residues. Trimming stripped 5 bases from V and 0 bases from J, with 9 bases between. The DNA of the CDR3 is TGTGCCAGCAGTCCCCCCCCTAGCACAGATACGCAGTATTTT. Translation: CASSPPPSTDTQYF.

The CDR3 loop is CASSRTSGAYEQFF. CDR3 DNA sequence: TGTGCCAGCAGCCGGACTAGCGGGGCTTATGAGCAGTTCTTC. J is TRBJ2-1 and V is TRBV11-2; the match to TRBD2 covers 12 bases. Per germline, CDR1 SGHAT and CDR2 FQNNGV. This CDR3 comprises 14 residues. V trimming: 5 bases; J trimming: 8 bases; junction bases outside the gene matches: 4.

This clone came up a few times. V usage is TRBV6-5 and J usage is TRBJ2-7; D possibly corresponds to TRBD1 (6 bases). V lost 6 bases to trimming and J lost 3 bases, with 18 bases between them. The CDR3 runs 15 residues. From germline, CDR1 is MNHEY and CDR2 SVGAGI. The DNA of the CDR3 is TGTGCCAGCAGCCGATCGACCACAGGGAACTACGAGCAGTACTTC. This codes for CASSRSTTGNYEQYF.

This clone was seen a few times. V usage is TRBV7-9 and J usage is TRBJ2-3, with 10 bases matching TRBD1. This CDR3 has 15 amino acids. Germline CDR1 reads SEHNR; CDR2 reads FQNEAQ (reference sequence). J lost 4 bases, V lost 0 bases, and 1 base had no gene match. Here the CDR3 DNA reads TGTGCCAGCAGCTTAGCGACAGGGGGCGCAGATACGCAGTATTTT. It codes for CASSLATGGADTQYF.

In this sample, this clone turned up a few times. The chain combines TRBV29-1 with TRBJ1-2; TRBD1 aligns across 7 bases. J lost 0 bases, V lost 7 bases, and 17 bases had no gene match. Germline CDR1 SQVTM, CDR2 ANQGSEA. The CDR3 extends over 17 amino acids. CDR3 nucleotide sequence: TGCAGCGGAAACAGGGGTAATATATCAGCATCTAACTATGGCTACACCTTC. This codes for CSGNRGNISASNYGYTF.

The rearrangement uses TRBV29-1 and TRBJ2-7; 11 bases are a match to TRBD2. Germline CDR1 is SQVTM and CDR2 is ANQGSEA. The J segment lost 3 bases and the V segment lost 7 bases, leaving 5 bases of the junction unmatched. The CDR3 totals 13 residues. CDR3 sequence reads: CSAGTSGYYEQYF. As DNA, the CDR3 is TGCAGCGCCGGGACTAGCGGTTACTACGAGCAGTACTTC.

This chain connects TRBV5-4 to TRBJ1-1; possible D gene TRBD1, 6 bases. This CDR3 has 16 residues. V lost 0 bases to trimming and J lost 5 bases, with 17 bases between them. CDR1 is SGHNT and CDR2 is YYREEE in the germline V gene (reference sequence). CDR3 nucleotide sequence: TGTGCCAGCAGCTTGGGACAGGCCAGGGGAGTGACTGAAGCTTTCTTT. Amino acid sequence: CASSLGQARGVTEAFF.

The table lists this clone with a few counts. The V and J genes are TRBV5-5 and TRBJ1-6, with 7 bases identical to TRBD1. V shed 6 bases and J 9 bases; nucleotides not matched to a gene: 9. From germline, CDR1 is SGHKS and CDR2 YYEKEE (reference sequence). The CDR3 length is 14 residues. This chain's CDR3 is CASTLQGRSSPLHF. DNA for the CDR3: TGTGCCAGCACACTACAGGGGAGATCTTCACCCCTCCACTTT.

This chain uses TRBV5-1 with TRBJ2-1; 11 nucleotides match TRBD2. The junction had 10 bases not matched to a gene; V was cut back by 5 bases and J by 0 bases. Germline lookup yields CDR1 SGHRS and CDR2 YFSETQ. The CDR3 runs to 18 residues. CDR3 nucleotides: TGCGCCAGCAGTCCTTCTAGCGGGGGGCGTAACTCCTACAATGAGCAGTTCTTC. It yields the protein CASSPSSGGRNSYNEQFF.

This clone showed up just a few times. The rearrangement uses TRBV4-2 and TRBJ1-1; TRBD1 aligns across 8 bases. Looked up from germline, CDR1 is LGHNA and CDR2 is YNFKEQ. CDR3 length equals 15 residues. V lost 3 bases, J lost 3 bases, and 6 bases stayed unmatched. CDR3 sequence reads: CASSHLQGVDTEAFF. DNA for the CDR3: TGTGCCAGCAGCCACTTACAGGGGGTCGACACTGAAGCTTTCTTT.

This clone was seen a few times. The chain employs TRBV5-1 and TRBJ2-7; 13 nucleotides agree with TRBD2. The CDR3 sequence is 15 residues long. The trim removed 3 bases at V and 6 bases at J, leaving 6 bases unmatched. Germline loops: CDR1 SGHRS, CDR2 YFSETQ. The CDR3 protein is CASSSGLAGAPEQYF. The DNA of the CDR3 is TGCGCCAGCAGCTCTGGACTAGCGGGGGCCCCCGAGCAGTACTTC.

This chain joins TRBV2 and TRBJ2-2; no firm D call. V lost 6 bases, J lost 4 bases, and 12 bases lay in between. The CDR3 is 14 residues long. CDR1 SNHLY and CDR2 FYNNEI come from the germline V gene. CDR3 loop: CASSLKHGTGELFF. In DNA, the CDR3 is TGTGCCAGCAGCCTGAAGCACGGCACCGGGGAGCTGTTTTTT.

In its sample, this clone was seen a few times. The CDR3 coding sequence is TGTGCCAGCAGCTCGGGACAGGGGAGCAGATATAGCAATCAGCCCCAGCATTTT. It specifies CASSSGQGSRYSNQPQHF. The chain combines TRBV7-9 with TRBJ1-5; 10 nucleotides align to TRBD1. CDR1 SEHNR and CDR2 FQNEAQ come from the germline V gene (reference sequence). Trimming at V came to 4 bases and at J to 0 bases, leaving 9 bases not matched to a gene. This CDR3 is built from 18 residues.

For this clone: Germline is not matched at one junction end, which may reflect a read error. This chain connects TRBV9 to TRBJ2-5; D is ambiguous. CDR1 and CDR2 (germline): SGDLS, YYNGEE. CDR3 length: 8 residues. CDR3: CASSVEHF. The DNA of the CDR3 is TGTGCCAGCAGCGTAGAGCACTTC.

J is TRBJ2-4 and V is TRBV2, with D hard to call. Germline V gene data show CDR1 as SNHLY and CDR2 as FYNNEI. The CDR3 is 15 amino acids. V dropped 6 bases and J dropped 0 bases, with 12 bases sitting between them. In nucleotides, the CDR3 is TGTGCCAGCAGGGCAGGATCAGGAGCCAAAAACATTCAGTACTTC. As protein: CASRAGSGAKNIQYF.

The chain uses TRBV23-1 and TRBJ1-4; no clear D. TRBV23-1 is an ORF, with its function uncertain. The CDR3 is 18 residues long. Trimming left V 2 bases short and J 2 bases short, with 18 bases between. The CDR3 DNA reads as TGCGCCAGCAGTCAAATTTCCCGTTTAGATTCGACTAATGAAAAACTGTTTTTT. Translating gives CASSQISRLDSTNEKLFF.

The chain employs TRBV19 and TRBJ2-3; TRBD1 might be the D (6 bases). The V end was cut by 4 bases, the J end by 9 bases, with 8 bases between. The CDR3 consists of 11 residues. CDR1 LNHDA and CDR2 SQIVND come from the germline V gene (reference sequence). The CDR3 protein is CASSTDRTQYF. The CDR3 DNA is TGTGCCAGTAGTACAGACAGGACGCAGTATTTT. Variable domain in full (rest from reference TRBV19 and TRBJ2-3): DGGITQSPKYLFRKEGQNVTLSCEQNLNHDAMYWYRQDPGQGLRLIYYSQIVNDFQKGDIAEGYSVSREKKESFPLTVTSAQKNPTAFYLCASSTDRTQYFGPGTRLTVL.

J is TRBJ2-5 and V is TRBV9; no reliable D call. Germline V gene data show CDR1 as SGDLS and CDR2 as YYNGEE. The CDR3 loop spans 13 amino acids. Trimming stripped 3 bases from V and 5 bases from J, with 11 bases between. The CDR3 is CASSAYPRETQYF. CDR3 bases: TGTGCCAGCAGCGCATACCCGCGGGAGACCCAGTACTTC.

This clone has more than one count but fewer than ten. Germline and junction disagree at one end, which may indicate a read error. The V and J genes are TRBV11-2 and TRBJ1-2; D unclear. Germline CDR1 and CDR2: SGHAT and FQNNGV. The CDR3 runs 13 residues. The CDR3 bases are TGTGCCAGCAGTCGGACGCCCGGACTTCCAACCAGCTTC. Translation gives CASSRTPGLPTSF.

This clone appeared a few times. This chain links TRBV2 with TRBJ1-5; 7 positions match TRBD1. The germline V gene encodes CDR1 SNHLY and CDR2 FYNNEI. Trimming cost V 8 bases and J 0 bases; bases outside gene matches: 4. The CDR3 runs to 14 residues. The CDR3 coding sequence is TGTGCCAGCTGGGGACAGCGTAGCAATCAGCCCCAGCATTTT. It translates to CASWGQRSNQPQHF.

The genes are TRBV5-4 and TRBJ2-6; D might be TRBD2 (6 bases). The germline V and J ends were trimmed by 3 bases and 0 bases, with 16 bases remaining between them. The CDR3 is made up of 18 amino acids. Germline lookup yields CDR1 SGHNT and CDR2 YYREEE (reference sequence). As DNA, the CDR3 is TGTGCCAGCAGCTATTGGTTCATGGGAGGCTCTGGGGCCAACGTCCTGACTTTC. It specifies CASSYWFMGGSGANVLTF. Complete variable domain (other parts from reference TRBV5-4 and TRBJ2-6): ETGVTQSPTHLIKTRGQQVTLRCSSQSGHNTVSWYQQALGQGPQFIFQYYREEENGRGNFPPRFSGLQFPNYSSELNVNALELDDSALYLCASSYWFMGGSGANVLTFGAGSRLTVL.

This rearrangement joins TRBV14 to TRBJ1-2; weak D call: TRBD1 (6 bases). V was shortened by 4 bases and J by 3 bases, with 18 bases between the two germline ends. From germline, CDR1 is SGHDN and CDR2 FVKESK. This CDR3 is 16 amino acids long. CDR3 residues: CASSPVHRVKDYGYTF. The CDR3 DNA sequence: TGTGCCAGCAGCCCTGTCCACAGGGTGAAAGACTATGGCTACACCTTC.